Presented here are 20 T cell receptor beta chains from one specimen sequenced in a study of low-dose radiotherapy and immunotherapy resistance in tumors. Gene-specific TRAV and TRBV primers were used for first-strand cDNA, covering alpha and beta chains. An approximately 19-cycle PCR with a constant-region primer and V-primer adapter amplified TCRs. TCRdb passed the reads through MiXCR, listing each CDR3 protein once. The sample comprises 45,000 to 75,000 distinct CDR3 sequences, around 27% of which are singletons, and around 5% rests with the top ten. As for time point: before trial treatment. Source: PBMCs, taken before treatment. The receptors derive from a male donor with prostate cancer.

As to this clonotype: With a far larger clone one base away, a read error is the likely cause. The CDR3 region is CASNPGQGCGYTF. The CDR3 DNA reads TGTGCCTCAAACCCGGGACAGGGCTGTGGCTACACCTTC. The V call is TRBV6-1, the J call TRBJ1-2; 9 bases are shared with TRBD1. The CDR3 extends over 13 amino acids. V gave up 11 bases and J gave up 7 bases; unmatched junction bases: 11. In germline, CDR1 is MNHNS, CDR2 SASEGT.

A few counts support this clonotype. This rearrangement joins TRBV3-1 to TRBJ2-1; TRBD2 agrees at 9 bases. Trimming removed 1 base from V and 7 bases from J; junction bases left unmatched: 8. Germline CDR1 is LGHDT and CDR2 is YNNKEL (reference sequence). The CDR3 consists of 16 residues. CDR3 nucleotides: TGTGCCAGCAGCCAAGCTAGAGCGGGGGGTAGGAATGAGCAGTTCTTC. It is translated as CASSQARAGGRNEQFF.

This rearrangement joins TRBV5-4 to TRBJ2-5; 9 positions match TRBD1. Germline CDR1 and CDR2: SGHNT and YYREEE (reference sequence). The CDR3 spans 14 residues. Trimming took 2 bases from V and 5 from J; bases not matched to a gene: 4. The CDR3 DNA follows: TGTGCCAGCAGCTTACAGGGGGCTGGGGAGACCCAGTACTTC. It yields the protein CASSLQGAGETQYF.

On this clonotype: This probably arose from a read error, given a far larger clone one base away. The genes are TRBV27 and TRBJ2-7; 11 bases match TRBD1. CDR3 length: 14 residues. CDR1 and CDR2 from the germline V gene are MNHEY and SMNVEV (reference sequence). The CDR3, as DNA: TGTGCCACCAGTGCCCCCGGGACAGGGGGTGAGCAGTACTTC. It encodes CATSAPGTGGEQYF.

This clonotype was found many times. The gene calls are TRBV29-1 and TRBJ2-1; 11 bases fit TRBD2. The CDR3 has 15 residues. CDR1 is SQVTM, CDR2 ANQGSEA, per germline. Trimming removed 4 bases from V and 0 bases from J; junction bases left unmatched: 2. CDR3 amino acids: CSVGLAGGSYNEQFF. The CDR3 DNA reads TGCAGCGTTGGGCTAGCGGGAGGCTCCTACAATGAGCAGTTCTTC.

This clonotype was seen many times. The genes are TRBV29-1 and TRBJ2-1, with 7 bases matching TRBD1. Per the germline V gene, CDR1 is SQVTM and CDR2 is ANQGSEA. V lost 2 bases and J lost 7; bases outside the gene matches: 8. CDR3 size: 14 residues. The CDR3 sequence is CSVEKQGHWNEQFF. The CDR3 DNA sequence: TGCAGCGTTGAAAAACAGGGGCATTGGAATGAGCAGTTCTTC.

This clonotype was observed at least ten times. The chain couples TRBV2 to TRBJ2-1; D possibly corresponds to TRBD2 (6 bases). The germline V gene has CDR1 SNHLY and CDR2 FYNNEI. The germline V and J ends were trimmed by 7 bases and 0 bases, with 13 bases remaining between them. The CDR3 length is 15 residues. The CDR3 here is CASTWDGSSYNEQFF. In nucleotides, the CDR3 is TGTGCCAGCACATGGGACGGGAGCTCCTACAATGAGCAGTTCTTC.

The rearrangement uses TRBV24-1 and TRBJ1-5; TRBD1 aligns across 10 bases. CDR1 and CDR2 (germline): KGHDR, SFDVKD. The ends lost 3 bases at V and 5 bases at J; junction bases unmatched: 3. CDR3 length equals 15 residues. The CDR3 protein is CATSDRGTGDQPQHF. CDR3 bases: TGTGCCACCAGTGATCGCGGGACAGGGGATCAGCCCCAGCATTTT.

The V and J genes are TRBV6-2 or TRBV6-3 and TRBJ2-1; D not certain. The germline CDR1 and CDR2 sequences are MNHEY and SVGEGT. There are 17 residues in the CDR3. V was shortened by 0 bases and J by 0 bases, with 12 bases between the two germline ends. The chain's CDR3 is CASSYSRLPTSYNEQFF. CDR3 sequence (DNA): TGTGCCAGCAGTTACTCGAGACTGCCAACCTCCTACAATGAGCAGTTCTTC.

Ten or more counts support this clonotype. The rearrangement joins TRBV29-1 to TRBJ2-4, with a possible D match to TRBD2 (6 bases). The CDR3 covers 13 residues. V lost 4 bases to trimming and J lost 2 bases, with 9 bases between them. The germline gives CDR1 SQVTM, CDR2 ANQGSEA. The chain's CDR3 is CSVGRGSKNIQYF. In DNA, the CDR3 is TGCAGCGTTGGGAGGGGATCCAAAAACATTCAGTACTTC.

This clonotype was detected many times. This chain links TRBV5-1 with TRBJ2-2; weak D call: TRBD2 (6 bases). Germline assignment: CDR1 SGHRS and CDR2 YFSETQ. This CDR3 has 15 residues. Trimming stripped 4 bases from V and 3 bases from J, with 13 bases between. CDR3 residues: CASSLRGGDTGELFF. Written as DNA, the CDR3 is TGCGCCAGCAGCCTGCGGGGCGGCGACACCGGGGAGCTGTTTTTT.

Notes on this clonotype: A far larger clone is off by one base, so a read error is likely. V gene TRBV6-5 combines with J gene TRBJ2-7, with 7 positions matching TRBD1. Losses at the gene ends were 5 bases for V and 2 bases for J; bases not matched to a gene: 9. The germline gives CDR1 MNHEY, CDR2 SVGAGI. The CDR3 runs 15 residues. The CDR3 region is CASSGIDGQAYEQYF. The CDR3 region has the DNA TGTGCCAGCAGTGGGATTGATGGACAGGCCTACGAGCAGTACTTC.

The chain has TRBV5-6 and TRBJ2-4; D remains unclear. CDR1 and CDR2 from the germline V gene are SGHDT and YYEEEE. The CDR3 runs to 14 residues. Trimming took off 2 bases at V and 1 base at J, with 7 bases between the two ends. CDR3 nucleotide sequence: TGTGCCAGCAGCTTAGGTAGGGCCAAAAACATTCAGTACTTC. Translated: CASSLGRAKNIQYF.

Comment on this clonotype: At one end, the junction sequence differs from germline, possibly due to a read error. This chain uses TRBV11-2 with TRBJ2-7, with no clear D. This CDR3 has 14 residues. Per germline, CDR1 SGHAT and CDR2 FQNNGV. CDR3 region: CASTPGGSSYEQYF. The CDR3 nucleotides are TGTGCCAGCACTCCAGGCGGTAGCTCCTACGAGCAGTATTTC.

This clonotype has at least ten counts. CDR3 sequence: CASSLGGGRGTDTQYF. CDR3 coding DNA: TGTGCCAGCAGTTTGGGTGGCGGGAGGGGCACAGATACGCAGTATTTT. The V call is TRBV28, the J call TRBJ2-3; the match to TRBD2 covers 9 bases. This CDR3 spans 16 amino acids. CDR1 and CDR2 (germline): MDHEN, SYDVKM. With V trimmed by 3 bases and J by 1 base, 5 bases remained unmatched.

This chain joins TRBV9 and TRBJ2-2; 10 nucleotides line up with TRBD2. CDR1 is SGDLS and CDR2 is YYNGEE in the germline V gene. Trimming took 1 base from V and 5 from J; bases not matched to a gene: 14. CDR3 length: 19 amino acids. In DNA, the CDR3 is TGTGCCAGCAGCGTATACGGGTCTAGCGGGGGACCGATGACCGGGGAGCTGTTTTTT. This translates into CASSVYGSSGGPMTGELFF.

This clonotype showed up many times. The chain's CDR3 is CASSSYTVTGENTEAFF. CDR3 nucleotide sequence: TGTGCCAGCAGTTCCTATACCGTGACAGGGGAAAACACTGAAGCTTTCTTT. This rearrangement joins TRBV27 to TRBJ1-1, with 8 bases matching TRBD1. Germline loops: CDR1 MNHEY, CDR2 SMNVEV (reference sequence). The CDR3 covers 17 residues. The trim removed 4 bases at V and 2 bases at J, leaving 12 bases unmatched.

The sample holds many counts of this clonotype. V and J are TRBV18 and TRBJ2-1; no reliable D call. Germline V gene data show CDR1 as KGHSH and CDR2 as LQKENI. V lost 5 bases to trimming and J lost 6 bases, with 11 bases between them. This CDR3 is 13 amino acids long. The CDR3 spells CASSSLGSNEQFF. For the CDR3, the DNA is TGTGCCAGCTCATCCCTCGGTTCCAATGAGCAGTTCTTC.

This clonotype appeared many times. The chain has TRBV6-2 or TRBV6-3 and TRBJ2-5; possible D gene TRBD1, 5 bases. Germline loops: CDR1 MNHEY, CDR2 SVGEGT. The CDR3 covers 12 residues. The chain's CDR3 is CAARTPQETQYF. Here the CDR3 DNA reads TGTGCTGCTAGGACACCGCAAGAGACCCAGTACTTC.

Points on this clonotype: A far larger clone is one base from this, pointing to a likely read error. V and J are TRBV6-6 and TRBJ2-1, with D maybe TRBD1 (5 bases). The CDR3 spans 15 residues. CDR1 and CDR2 from the germline V gene are MNHNY and SVGAGI (reference sequence). V was shortened by 5 bases and J by 3 bases, with 14 bases between the two germline ends. Here the CDR3 DNA reads TGTGCCAGCAGTCACTACAGGTCCCACTACAATGAGCAGTTCTTC. Translation: CASSHYRSHYNEQFF.